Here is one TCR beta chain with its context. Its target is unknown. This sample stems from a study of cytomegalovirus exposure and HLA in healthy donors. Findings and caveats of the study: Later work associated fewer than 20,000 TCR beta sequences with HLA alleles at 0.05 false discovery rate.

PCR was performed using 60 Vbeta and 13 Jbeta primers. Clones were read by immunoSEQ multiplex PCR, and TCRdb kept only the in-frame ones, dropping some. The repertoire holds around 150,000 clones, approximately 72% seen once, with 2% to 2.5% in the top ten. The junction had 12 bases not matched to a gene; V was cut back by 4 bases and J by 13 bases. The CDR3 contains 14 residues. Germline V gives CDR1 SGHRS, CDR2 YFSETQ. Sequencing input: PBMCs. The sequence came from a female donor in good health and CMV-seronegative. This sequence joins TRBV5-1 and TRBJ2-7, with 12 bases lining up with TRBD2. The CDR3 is CASSPTSGGPRSYF. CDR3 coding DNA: TGCGCCAGCAGCCCTACTAGCGGGGGGCCCCGCTCTTACTTC.